The 6 T cell receptor beta chains given below trace back to one sample, sequenced in a study of long-term antiretroviral therapy in people with HIV. With survey level as its setting, the immunoSEQ assay was v3.0. Sequenced by immunoSEQ multiplex PCR; TCRdb stores in-frame clones only, minus some. The sample shows tens of thousands of clones, over 75% of them seen only once. The sample here was unsorted PBMCs, taken 1.5 years after starting antiretroviral therapy. These receptors were obtained from a man aged 18 to 35 with HIV.

The chain combines TRBV13 with TRBJ2-1; maybe TRBD1 (6 bases). Germline loops: CDR1 PRHDT, CDR2 FYEKMQ (reference sequence). CDR3 length: 15 residues. Trimming shortened V by 4 bases and J by 5 bases, and 15 bases separated the two germline ends. The CDR3 DNA reads as TGTGCCAGCAGCTGGGGACATCCAACCAACAATGAGCAGTTCTTC. Translation gives CASSWGHPTNNEQFF.

This clone was seen a handful of times. The chain employs TRBV10-3 and TRBJ1-2, with D uncertain. CDR1 and CDR2 (germline): ENHRY, SYGVKD. The CDR3 has 13 amino acids. V lost 6 bases to trimming and J lost 2 bases, with 10 bases between them. CDR3 DNA: TGTGCCATCAGCCCCACGGAGAACTATGGCTACACCTTC. This gives the protein CAISPTENYGYTF.

The chain combines TRBV29-1 with TRBJ1-2, with TRBD1 as a possible D gene (5 bases). Germline V gene lookup returns CDR1 SQVTM and CDR2 ANQGSEA. The CDR3 sequence is 13 residues long. V was trimmed by 3 bases and J by 5 bases, leaving 13 bases between them. The CDR3 protein is CSVEEGQAYGYTF. DNA of the CDR3: TGCAGCGTTGAGGAGGGGCAGGCTTATGGCTACACCTTC.

This rearrangement joins TRBV5-1 to TRBJ2-7; 9 bases align to TRBD1. The J segment lost 2 bases and the V segment lost 4 bases, leaving 7 bases of the junction unmatched. CDR3 size: 15 residues. The V gene's germline CDR1 is SGHRS and CDR2 YFSETQ. Written as DNA, the CDR3 is TGCGCCAGCAGCCGACCGGGACAGGGACCCTACGAGCAGTACTTC. This codes for CASSRPGQGPYEQYF.

The genes are TRBV19 and TRBJ2-2, with D uncertain. The CDR3 is made up of 14 amino acids. Trimming left V 9 bases short and J 0 bases short, with 11 bases between. Germline V CDR1 and CDR2: LNHDA, SQIVND (reference sequence). The chain's CDR3 is CASRIRSNTGELFF. The DNA of the CDR3 is TGTGCCAGCCGGATACGATCGAACACCGGGGAGCTGTTTTTT.

The V and J genes are TRBV27 and TRBJ2-1, with TRBD2 matching over 12 bases. CDR1 and CDR2 (germline): MNHEY, SMNVEV (reference sequence). V shed 5 bases, J shed 7 bases, and the junction held 15 bases outside the gene matches. This CDR3 region has 18 residues. CDR3 protein: CASSPLEKLAGGWNEQFF. CDR3 DNA: TGTGCCAGCAGTCCTTTGGAGAAACTAGCGGGAGGATGGAATGAGCAGTTCTTC.